This is a list of T cell receptor beta chains from one sample in a study of a mutant IDH1 vaccine in newly diagnosed glioma. Using immunoSEQ multiplex PCR, the repertoire was profiled, and TCRdb retains in-frame clones only, with some absent. The data hold about 92,000 clones, with 80% to 90% observed a single time. Source: PBMCs, taken from a glioma patient treated with radiotherapy, temozolomide or both. These receptor sequences come from a woman in her fifties or sixties with glioma. CDR3s include the opening cysteine and the closing phenylalanine or tryptophan. D genes are given only for firm matches. Clone size is shown for a subset of rows, as once, few, many or a class of expanded clone.

CDR3: CASSAADPGSSPLHF; DNA: TGCGCCAGCAGCGCTGCGGACCCTGGCAGTTCACCCCTCCACTTT; D: -; J: TRBJ1-6; size: -; V: TRBV5-1
CDR3: CASSSGGGYTEAFF; DNA: TGCGCCAGCAGCTCCGGGGGAGGATATACTGAAGCTTTCTTT; D: -; J: TRBJ1-1; size: few; V: TRBV5-1
CDR3: CASSLDLQVNEQFF; DNA: TGTGCCAGCAGCTTAGATTTACAGGTCAATGAGCAGTTCTTC; D: -; J: TRBJ2-1; size: -; V: TRBV11-3
CDR3: CASSLESPGETQYF; DNA: TGCGCCAGCAGCTTGGAGAGTCCTGGGGAGACCCAGTACTTC; D: -; J: TRBJ2-5; size: -; V: TRBV5-1
CDR3: CASSPRGTGGTYTF; DNA: TGTGCCAGCAGCCCACGGGGGACAGGGGGTACCTACACCTTC; D: TRBD1; J: TRBJ1-2; size: -; V: TRBV9
CDR3: CASSQGPGGVTGANVLTF; DNA: TGCGCCAGCAGCCAAGGGCCGGGGGGCGTAACTGGGGCCAACGTCCTGACTTTC; D: -; J: TRBJ2-6; size: -; V: TRBV4-1
CDR3: CSVENRRDYGYTF; DNA: TGCAGCGTTGAAAACAGGAGGGACTATGGCTACACCTTC; D: -; J: TRBJ1-2; size: -; V: TRBV29-1
CDR3: CAITRAFF; DNA: TGTGCCATCACGAGGGCTTTCTTT; D: -; J: TRBJ1-1; size: -; V: TRBV10-3
CDR3: CASGYREGTGELFF; DNA: TGTGCCAGCGGGTATCGAGAGGGCACCGGGGAGCTGTTTTTT; D: -; J: TRBJ2-2; size: -; V: TRBV9
CDR3: CSVEAESGANVLTF; DNA: TGCAGCGTTGAGGCAGAATCTGGGGCCAACGTCCTGACTTTC; D: -; J: TRBJ2-6; size: -; V: TRBV29-1
CDR3: CASSQTGGGLETQYF; DNA: TGTGCCAGTAGTCAAACAGGGGGCGGGTTAGAGACCCAGTACTTC; D: TRBD1; J: TRBJ2-5; size: -; V: TRBV19
CDR3: CASRYQGAAEPQHF; DNA: TGTGCCAGCAGGTACCAGGGGGCTGCGGAGCCCCAGCATTTT; D: TRBD1; J: TRBJ1-5; size: -; V: TRBV2
CDR3: CASSLGTGYTYEQYF; DNA: TGTGCCAGCAGCTTAGGGACAGGGTACACCTACGAGCAGTACTTC; D: TRBD1; J: TRBJ2-7; size: -; V: TRBV5-8
CDR3: CASSVAITGEGKLFF; DNA: TGTGCCAGCAGCGTAGCTATCACCGGTGAGGGAAAACTGTTTTTT; D: -; J: TRBJ1-4; size: -; V: TRBV9
CDR3: CASSVMGQPKNIQYF; DNA: TGTGCCAGCAGCGTTATGGGACAACCCAAAAACATTCAGTACTTC; D: -; J: TRBJ2-4; size: -; V: TRBV9
CDR3: CASSFGPGGTYEQYF; DNA: -; D: -; J: TRBJ2-7; size: -; V: TRBV5-1
CDR3: CASSYGSGNTGELFF; DNA: TGTGCCAGCAGCTACGGTAGCGGAAACACCGGGGAGCTGTTTTTT; D: -; J: TRBJ2-2; size: -; V: TRBV11-1
CDR3: CASSVGGEQYF; DNA: TGTGCCAGCAGCGTAGGCGGTGAGCAGTACTTC; D: -; J: TRBJ2-7; size: -; V: TRBV9
CDR3: CASSHSSGEEQYF; DNA: TGTGCCAGCAGCCACTCTAGCGGGGAGGAGCAGTACTTC; D: TRBD2; J: TRBJ2-7; size: -; V: TRBV6-6
CDR3: CASSHSGSRSSYNSPLHF; DNA: TGTGCCAGCAGCCACTCGGGGTCTAGAAGCTCCTATAATTCACCCCTCCACTTT; D: -; J: TRBJ1-6; size: -; V: TRBV7-9
CDR3: CASSIDLTYEQYF; DNA: TGTGCCAGTAGTATAGATCTGACCTACGAGCAGTACTTC; D: -; J: TRBJ2-7; size: -; V: TRBV19
CDR3: CATSSGGTGGEKLFF; DNA: TGTGCCACCAGCAGTGGCGGGACAGGGGGTGAAAAACTGTTTTTT; D: TRBD1; J: TRBJ1-4; size: once; V: TRBV15
CDR3: CASSSGTGDSYEQYF; DNA: TGTGCCAGCAGCTCCGGGACAGGAGACTCCTACGAGCAGTACTTC; D: TRBD1; J: TRBJ2-7; size: -; V: TRBV7-6
CDR3: CASSGLAQLNTEAFF; DNA: TGTGCCAGCAGTGGGCTAGCGCAGCTGAACACTGAAGCTTTCTTT; D: -; J: TRBJ1-1; size: once; V: TRBV27
CDR3: CASSLSRVGEQYF; DNA: TGTGCCAGCAGCTTATCCAGGGTCGGCGAGCAGTACTTC; D: -; J: TRBJ2-7; size: -; V: TRBV7-2
CDR3: CASSLRTSGGNTGELFF; DNA: TGTGCCAGCAGCCTGCGGACTAGCGGGGGGAACACCGGGGAGCTGTTTTTT; D: TRBD2; J: TRBJ2-2; size: -; V: TRBV11-3
CDR3: CASKVGRSSPMNTEAFF; DNA: TGCGCCAGCAAAGTGGGCAGGAGCTCGCCGATGAACACTGAAGCTTTCTTT; D: -; J: TRBJ1-1; size: -; V: TRBV5-1
CDR3: CSGLVGTTEAFF; DNA: TGCAGCGGCCTAGTCGGGACCACTGAAGCTTTCTTT; D: -; J: TRBJ1-1; size: -; V: TRBV29-1
CDR3: CASSQRGRMQETQYF; DNA: TGCGCCAGCAGCCAACGGGGACGTATGCAAGAGACCCAGTACTTC; D: -; J: TRBJ2-5; size: once; V: TRBV4-1
CDR3: CASSLGDRDVYNSPLHF; DNA: TGTGCCAGCAGCTTGGGGGACAGGGACGTTTATAATTCACCCCTCCACTTT; D: TRBD1; J: TRBJ1-6; size: -; V: TRBV5-4
CDR3: CASSFAYYGYTF; DNA: TGTGCCAGCAGTTTCGCCTACTATGGCTACACCTTC; D: -; J: TRBJ1-2; size: -; V: TRBV28
CDR3: CASSPNRAGNTIYF; DNA: TGTGCCAGCAGCCCAAACAGGGCTGGAAACACCATATATTTT; D: -; J: TRBJ1-3; size: -; V: TRBV5-4
CDR3: CASSPTGAYEQYF; DNA: TGTGCCAGCAGTCCTACAGGGGCCTACGAGCAGTACTTC; D: TRBD1; J: TRBJ2-7; size: -; V: TRBV6-5
CDR3: CATSKELEGRETQYF; DNA: TGTGCCACCAGCAAAGAGTTAGAGGGTCGAGAGACCCAGTACTTC; D: -; J: TRBJ2-5; size: -; V: TRBV15
CDR3: CASSDWVGQGKVSEQYF; DNA: TGTGCCAGCAGCGATTGGGTAGGACAGGGGAAGGTGTCCGAGCAGTACTTC; D: TRBD1; J: TRBJ2-7; size: -; V: TRBV5-5
CDR3: CASSIDHRSGYTF; DNA: TGTGCCAGTAGTATAGATCACCGGTCTGGCTACACCTTC; D: -; J: TRBJ1-2; size: -; V: TRBV19
CDR3: CASRSARGSHTEAFF; DNA: TGTGCCAGCAGATCGGCTAGGGGTTCGCACACTGAAGCTTTCTTT; D: -; J: TRBJ1-1; size: -; V: TRBV6-5